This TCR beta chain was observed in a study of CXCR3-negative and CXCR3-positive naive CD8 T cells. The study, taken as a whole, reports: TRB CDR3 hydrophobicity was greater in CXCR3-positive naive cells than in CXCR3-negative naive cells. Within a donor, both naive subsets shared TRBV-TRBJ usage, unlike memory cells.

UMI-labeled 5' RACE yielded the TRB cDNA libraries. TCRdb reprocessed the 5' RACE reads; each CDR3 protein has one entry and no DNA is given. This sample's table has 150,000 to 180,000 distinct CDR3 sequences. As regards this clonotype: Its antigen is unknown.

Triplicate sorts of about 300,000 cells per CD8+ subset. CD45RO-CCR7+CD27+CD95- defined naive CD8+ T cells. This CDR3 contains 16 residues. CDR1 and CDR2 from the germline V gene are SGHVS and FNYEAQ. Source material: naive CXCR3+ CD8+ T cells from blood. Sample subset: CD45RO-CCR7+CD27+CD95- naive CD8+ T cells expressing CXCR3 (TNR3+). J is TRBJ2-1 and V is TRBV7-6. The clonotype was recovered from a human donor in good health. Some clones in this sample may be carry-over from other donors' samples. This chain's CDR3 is CASSQLQPDSYNEQFF.